The 10 T cell receptor beta chains in this list originate from one sample, sequenced in a study of shared clonotypes between healthy human individuals. Clones were read by immunoSEQ multiplex PCR, and TCRdb kept only the in-frame ones, dropping some. In the table there are about 610,000 clones, less than 98% of which are singletons. The sequenced material came from naive CD4+ T cells sorted from blood. The subset is: CD45RA+ positively selected. These receptors were taken from a woman aged 25 to 45 in good health.

V gene TRBV28 combines with J gene TRBJ2-6; D is possibly TRBD1 (6 bases). The V end lost 6 bases, the J end lost 1 base, and 10 bases lay between the germline ends. Germline V CDR1 and CDR2: MDHEN, SYDVKM. This CDR3 contains 15 residues. As DNA, the CDR3 is TGTGCCAGCAGCTTTACAGGGTCTGGGGCCAACGTCCTGACTTTC. Translation gives CASSFTGSGANVLTF.

About this clone: Other DNA variants within this sample encode the same CDR3. CDR3 region: CASSLESQETQYF. Here the CDR3 DNA reads TGTGCCAGCAGCTTAGAAAGCCAAGAGACCCAGTACTTC. The chain employs TRBV5-4 and TRBJ2-5, with D unresolved. Between the trimmed V and J ends, which lost 2 bases and 1 base, there was a span of 6 bases. The V gene's germline CDR1 is SGHNT and CDR2 YYREEE (reference sequence). CDR3 length: 13 amino acids. Supplemented by reference TRBV5-4 and TRBJ2-5, the full variable domain reads ETGVTQSPTHLIKTRGQQVTLRCSSQSGHNTVSWYQQALGQGPQFIFQYYREEENGRGNFPPRFSGLQFPNYSSELNVNALELDDSALYLCASSLESQETQYFGPGTRLLVL.

The chain employs TRBV6-1 and TRBJ2-3; D unclear. V was trimmed by 8 bases and J by 2 bases, leaving 11 bases between them. The CDR3 runs to 13 residues. Germline V gene data show CDR1 as MNHNS and CDR2 as SASEGT. The CDR3 nucleotides are TGTGCCAGCTGCGTCTTCCCCACAGATACGCAGTATTTT. Translated: CASCVFPTDTQYF.

V is TRBV9 and J is TRBJ1-3; D is unclear. There are 15 residues in the CDR3. The V end was cut by 4 bases, the J end by 4 bases, with 15 bases between. CDR1 is SGDLS, CDR2 YYNGEE, per germline. The CDR3 sequence: CASSPFQWRGNTIYF. CDR3 DNA sequence: TGTGCCAGCAGCCCGTTCCAGTGGCGGGGAAACACCATATATTTT.

This clone was recorded once. The chain uses TRBV28 and TRBJ1-1, with D hard to call. CDR3 size: 14 residues. Between the trimmed V and J ends, which lost 7 bases and 0 bases, there was a span of 12 bases. The germline CDR1 and CDR2 sequences are MDHEN and SYDVKM. As DNA, the CDR3 is TGTGCCAGCAAGGAGTACAGACTGAACACTGAAGCTTTCTTT. This encodes CASKEYRLNTEAFF.

In DNA, the CDR3 is TGTGCCAGCAGTTTGGCCCAGGGCACCTCCTACGAGCAGTACTTC. Its protein product is CASSLAQGTSYEQYF. V usage is TRBV28 and J usage is TRBJ2-7; D is possibly TRBD1 (5 bases). Trimming left V 3 bases short and J 0 bases short, with 12 bases between. CDR3 length equals 15 residues. CDR1 and CDR2 from the germline V gene are MDHEN and SYDVKM. The entire variable domain, with the rest obtained from reference TRBV28 and TRBJ2-7, is as follows: DVKVTQSSRYLVKRTGEKVFLECVQDMDHENMFWYRQDPGLGLRLIYFSYDVKMKEKGDIPEGYSVSREKKERFSLILESASTNQTSMYLCASSLAQGTSYEQYFGPGTRLTVT.

V is TRBV29-1 and J is TRBJ2-7, with 8 nucleotides matching TRBD1. The CDR3 contains 14 residues. The junction had 9 bases not matched to a gene; V was cut back by 4 bases and J by 4 bases. The V gene's germline CDR1 is SQVTM and CDR2 ANQGSEA. The CDR3 coding sequence is TGCAGCGTTGGTTACGGCAGGGGGCCTTACGAGCAGTACTTC. Translation: CSVGYGRGPYEQYF.

The chain uses TRBV5-1 and TRBJ2-5; 12 nucleotides line up with TRBD2. Unmatched junction bases numbered 13, after V lost 6 bases and J lost 4 bases. Germline assignment: CDR1 SGHRS and CDR2 YFSETQ. The CDR3 totals 17 residues. The CDR3 protein is CASKHTTSGRLVETQYF. CDR3 DNA: TGCGCCAGCAAGCACACGACTAGCGGGAGACTAGTAGAGACCCAGTACTTC.

The chain carries TRBV5-4 and TRBJ2-3, with 8 nucleotides matching TRBD2. From germline, CDR1 is SGHNT and CDR2 YYREEE (reference sequence). CDR3 size: 15 residues. J lost 4 bases, V lost 0 bases, and 4 bases had no gene match. CDR3 coding DNA: TGTGCCAGCAGCTTGGGCGGGAGGACCGCAGATACGCAGTATTTT. Its translation: CASSLGGRTADTQYF.

The chain recombines TRBV5-1 with TRBJ2-7; TRBD1 matches at 7 bases. V was clipped by 4 bases and J by 4 bases; unmatched bases: 14. The CDR3 has 16 residues. The germline CDR1 and CDR2 sequences are SGHRS and YFSETQ. The CDR3, as DNA: TGCGCCAGCAGCCCGACTCGGGACAGTGCCGAGTACGAGCAGTACTTC. Residues: CASSPTRDSAEYEQYF. Complete variable domain (other parts from reference TRBV5-1 and TRBJ2-7): KAGVTQTPRYLIKTRGQQVTLSCSPISGHRSVSWYQQTPGQGLQFLFEYFSETQRNKGNFPGRFSGRQFSNSRSEMNVSTLELGDSALYLCASSPTRDSAEYEQYFGPGTRLTVT.